Listed here are 8 T cell receptor beta chains from one sample, sequenced in a study of T-cell memory formation after mild COVID-19. From the 5' RACE reads, TCRdb called clonotypes with MiXCR, one entry per CDR3 protein. The sample contains about 210,000 distinct CDR3 sequences, 25% to 35% of which appear only once. The sequenced sample was PBMCs or a T cell subset sorted from them (not recorded which). These receptors all stem from an adult woman who had mild COVID-19 (a few samples of this study predate the infection). Cell type and time point are not known.

This clonotype was observed a few times. This rearrangement joins TRBV6-5 to TRBJ1-4; 9 positions agree with TRBD1. The CDR3 spans 14 residues. V lost 6 bases and J lost 5; bases outside the gene matches: 4. CDR1 and CDR2 from the germline V gene are MNHEY and SVGAGI. The CDR3 spells CASRGTGLNEKLFF. DNA of the CDR3: TGTGCCAGCAGGGGGACAGGGCTGAATGAAAAACTGTTTTTT.

Ten or more counts support this clonotype. V gene TRBV7-6 combines with J gene TRBJ2-7; a weak D match, TRBD1 (5 bases). The CDR3 is made up of 17 amino acids. Germline values: CDR1 SGHVS, CDR2 FNYEAQ. V was pared by 5 bases and J by 6 bases, with 26 bases between. This CDR3 reads CASSLEAGYRMVGEQYF. The CDR3 bases are TGTGCCAGCAGCCTAGAGGCAGGGTACAGGATGGTAGGCGAGCAGTACTTC.

The table lists this clonotype with a few counts. V is TRBV3-1 and J is TRBJ1-3, with 7 bases that match TRBD1. Germline trimming cut 4 bases from V and 0 bases from J; bases unmatched to any gene: 3. The CDR3 is 15 amino acids. Germline loops: CDR1 LGHDT, CDR2 YNNKEL (reference sequence). The CDR3 nucleotides read TGTGCCAGCAGCCGAGGGACAGCCTCTGGAAACACCATATATTTT. Translation: CASSRGTASGNTIYF.

The chain couples TRBV6-5 to TRBJ1-1; 10 nucleotides match TRBD1. From germline, CDR1 is MNHEY and CDR2 SVGAGI. CDR3 length equals 17 residues. The trim removed 5 bases at V and 0 bases at J, leaving 9 bases unmatched. The CDR3 loop reads CASSQSGTGAMNTEAFF. DNA for the CDR3: TGTGCCAGCAGTCAATCCGGGACAGGGGCCATGAACACTGAAGCTTTCTTT.

The sample holds a few counts of this clonotype. The rearrangement uses TRBV4-3 and TRBJ1-1; a weak D match, TRBD1 (5 bases). CDR3 length: 15 amino acids. Germline V gene data show CDR1 as LGHNA and CDR2 as YSLEER. The ends were cut back, 7 bases at V and 5 bases at J, with 20 bases in the middle. DNA of the CDR3: TGCGCCAGCACGGATGGGGGTTTGGGTAGGACTGAAGCTTTCTTT. It translates to CASTDGGLGRTEAFF.

The V gene is TRBV12-3 or TRBV12-4, the J gene TRBJ2-2, with unresolved D. The length of the CDR3 is 15 residues. With 5 bases removed from V and 3 bases from J, the gap between germline ends came to 13 bases. The CDR3 region has the DNA TGTGCCAGCAGTAACCAGCTGCTAGACACCGGGGAGCTGTTTTTT. Amino acid sequence: CASSNQLLDTGELFF.

The V gene is TRBV19, the J gene TRBJ1-6, with D hard to call. CDR1 LNHDA and CDR2 SQIVND come from the germline V gene (reference sequence). Trimming took 1 base from V and 5 from J, leaving 6 bases between them. This CDR3 has 14 residues. The CDR3 bases are TGTGCCAGTAGTATAGGACCAGATAATTCACCCCTCCACTTT. It is translated as CASSIGPDNSPLHF.

The V call is TRBV7-3, the J call TRBJ2-2, with D possibly TRBD1 on 5 matching bases. The V gene's germline CDR1 is SGHTA and CDR2 FQGTGA. The V end lost 1 base, the J end lost 7 bases, and 7 bases lay between the germline ends. The CDR3 length is 13 residues. In DNA, the CDR3 is TGTGCCAGCAGCTTAATAGGGGACGGGGAGCTGTTTTTT. Protein product: CASSLIGDGELFF.